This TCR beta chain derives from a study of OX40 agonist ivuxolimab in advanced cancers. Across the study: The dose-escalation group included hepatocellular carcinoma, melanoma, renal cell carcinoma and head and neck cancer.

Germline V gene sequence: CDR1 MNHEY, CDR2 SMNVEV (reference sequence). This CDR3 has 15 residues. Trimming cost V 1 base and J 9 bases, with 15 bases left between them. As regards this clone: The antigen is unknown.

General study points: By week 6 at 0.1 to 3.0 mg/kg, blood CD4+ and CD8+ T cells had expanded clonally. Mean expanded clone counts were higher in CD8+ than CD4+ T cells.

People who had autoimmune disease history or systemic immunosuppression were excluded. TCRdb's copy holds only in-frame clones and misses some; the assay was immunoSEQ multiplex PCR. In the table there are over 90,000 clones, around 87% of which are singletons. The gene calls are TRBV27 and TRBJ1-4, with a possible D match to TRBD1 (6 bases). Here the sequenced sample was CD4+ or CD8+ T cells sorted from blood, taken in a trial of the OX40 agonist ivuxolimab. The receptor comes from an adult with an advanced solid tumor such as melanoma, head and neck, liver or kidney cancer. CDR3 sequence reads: CASSLFGSGQQKLFF. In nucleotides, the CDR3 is TGTGCCAGCAGTTTATTCGGGTCAGGACAGCAAAAACTGTTTTTT.